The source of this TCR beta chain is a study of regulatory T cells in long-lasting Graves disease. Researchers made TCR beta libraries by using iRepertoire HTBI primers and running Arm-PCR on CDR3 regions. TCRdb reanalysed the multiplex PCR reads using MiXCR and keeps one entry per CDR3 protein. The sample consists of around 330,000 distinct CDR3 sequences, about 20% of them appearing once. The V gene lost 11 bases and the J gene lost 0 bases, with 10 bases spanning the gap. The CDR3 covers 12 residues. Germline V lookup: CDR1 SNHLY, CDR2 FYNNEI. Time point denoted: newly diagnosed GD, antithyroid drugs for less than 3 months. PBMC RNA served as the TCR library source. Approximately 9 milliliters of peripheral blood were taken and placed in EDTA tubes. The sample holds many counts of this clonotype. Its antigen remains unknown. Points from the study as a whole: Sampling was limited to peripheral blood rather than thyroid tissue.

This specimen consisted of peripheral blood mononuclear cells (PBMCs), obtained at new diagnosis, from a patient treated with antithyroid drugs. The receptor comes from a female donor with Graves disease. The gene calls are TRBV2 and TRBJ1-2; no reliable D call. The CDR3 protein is CAAANSNYGYTF. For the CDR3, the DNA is TGTGCCGCGGCCAATTCTAACTATGGCTACACCTTC.